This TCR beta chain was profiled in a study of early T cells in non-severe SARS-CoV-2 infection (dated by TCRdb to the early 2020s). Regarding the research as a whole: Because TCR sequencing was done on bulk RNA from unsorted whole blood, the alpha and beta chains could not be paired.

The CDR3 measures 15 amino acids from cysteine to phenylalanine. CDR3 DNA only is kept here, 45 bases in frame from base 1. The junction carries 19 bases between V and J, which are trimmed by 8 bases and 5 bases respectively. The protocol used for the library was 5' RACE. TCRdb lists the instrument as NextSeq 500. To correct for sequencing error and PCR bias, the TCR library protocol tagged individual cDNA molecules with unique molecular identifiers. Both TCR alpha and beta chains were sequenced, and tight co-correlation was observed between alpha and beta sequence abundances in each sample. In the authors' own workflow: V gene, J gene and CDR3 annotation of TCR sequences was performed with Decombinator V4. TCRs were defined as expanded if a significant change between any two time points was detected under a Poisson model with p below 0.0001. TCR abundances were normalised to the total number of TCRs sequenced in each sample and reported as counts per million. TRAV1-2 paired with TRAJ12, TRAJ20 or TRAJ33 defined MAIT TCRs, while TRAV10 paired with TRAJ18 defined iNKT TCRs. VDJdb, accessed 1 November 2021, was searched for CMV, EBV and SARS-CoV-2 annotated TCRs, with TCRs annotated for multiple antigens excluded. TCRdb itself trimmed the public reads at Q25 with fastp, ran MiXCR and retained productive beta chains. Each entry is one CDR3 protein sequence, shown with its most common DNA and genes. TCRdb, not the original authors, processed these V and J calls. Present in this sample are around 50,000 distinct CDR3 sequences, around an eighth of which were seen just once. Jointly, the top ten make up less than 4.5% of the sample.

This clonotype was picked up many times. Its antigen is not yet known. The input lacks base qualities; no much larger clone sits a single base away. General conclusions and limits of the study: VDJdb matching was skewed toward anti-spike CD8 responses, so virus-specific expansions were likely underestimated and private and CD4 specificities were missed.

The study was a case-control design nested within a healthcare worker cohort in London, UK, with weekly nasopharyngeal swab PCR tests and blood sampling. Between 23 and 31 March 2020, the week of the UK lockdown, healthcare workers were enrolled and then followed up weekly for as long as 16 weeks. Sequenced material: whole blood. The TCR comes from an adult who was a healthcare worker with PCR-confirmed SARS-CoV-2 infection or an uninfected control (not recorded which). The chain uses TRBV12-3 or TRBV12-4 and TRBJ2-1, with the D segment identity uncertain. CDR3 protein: CASSPVVGPDNEQFF. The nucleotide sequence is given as TGTGCCAGCTCTCCCGTGGTGGGTCCCGACAATGAGCAGTTCTTC.